The 3 T cell receptor beta chains given below trace back to one sample, sequenced in a study of blood T cell repertoires in COVID-19. TCRdb's copy holds only in-frame clones and misses some; the assay was immunoSEQ multiplex PCR. Of roughly 180,000 clones listed, approximately 85% are singletons. Sequenced: peripheral blood. The receptors were sampled from a man at least 80 years old with COVID-19, enrolled during active disease.

This clone occurred once. The rearrangement uses TRBV18 and TRBJ1-1; 9 bases map to TRBD1. Germline CDR1 KGHSH, CDR2 LQKENI. Losses at the gene ends were 3 bases for V and 4 bases for J; bases not matched to a gene: 3. The CDR3 covers 14 residues. The CDR3 DNA follows: TGTGCCAGCTCACCGGACAGGGGATCCACTGAAGCTTTCTTT. This gives the protein CASSPDRGSTEAFF.

The CDR3 DNA reads as TGTGCCAGCAGCCAAGAGGGGAGCAATGAAAAACTGTTTTTT. Its translation: CASSQEGSNEKLFF. The genes are TRBV4-2 and TRBJ1-4; D call uncertain. The V end was cut by 0 bases, the J end by 5 bases, with 7 bases between. The CDR3 runs 14 residues. Germline CDR1 and CDR2: LGHNA and YNFKEQ.

This clone was recorded only once. The chain recombines TRBV5-1 with TRBJ2-4, with D unresolved. V was cut by 0 bases and J by 0 bases, with 4 bases left in between. Germline V CDR1 and CDR2: SGHRS, YFSETQ. This CDR3 spans 14 amino acids. In DNA form, the CDR3 reads TGCGCCAGCAGCTTGGGAGAAGCCAAAAACATTCAGTACTTC. Its protein product is CASSLGEAKNIQYF.